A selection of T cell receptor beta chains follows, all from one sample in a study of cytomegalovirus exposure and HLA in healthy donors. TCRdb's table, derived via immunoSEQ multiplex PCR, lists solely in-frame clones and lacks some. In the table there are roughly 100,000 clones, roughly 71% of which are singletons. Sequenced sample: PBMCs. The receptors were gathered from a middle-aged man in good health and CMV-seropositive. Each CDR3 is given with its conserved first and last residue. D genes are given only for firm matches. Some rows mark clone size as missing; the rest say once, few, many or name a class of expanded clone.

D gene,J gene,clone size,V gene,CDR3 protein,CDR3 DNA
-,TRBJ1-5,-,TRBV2,CASKWEGGQPQHF,TGTGCCAGCAAATGGGAGGGGGGCCAGCCCCAGCATTTT
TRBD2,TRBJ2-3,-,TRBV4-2,CASSQGLAGGDTQYF,TGTGCCAGCAGCCAAGGACTAGCGGGAGGGGATACGCAGTATTTT
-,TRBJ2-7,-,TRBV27,CASSSSYEQYF,TGTGCCAGCAGCAGCTCCTACGAGCAGTACTTC
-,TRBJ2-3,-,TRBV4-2,CASSESRGKDTQYF,TGTGCCAGCAGCGAATCCCGGGGAAAAGATACGCAGTATTTT
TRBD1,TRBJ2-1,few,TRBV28,CASSLTTTDRGYYNEQFF,TGTGCCAGCAGTTTAACAACTACTGACAGGGGGTACTACAATGAGCAGTTCTTC
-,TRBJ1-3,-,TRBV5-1,CASSPGGQGRGGNTIYF,TGCGCCAGCAGCCCGGGGGGTCAGGGGCGAGGAGGAAACACCATATATTTT
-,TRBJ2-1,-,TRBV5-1,CASSLAGTYNEQFF,TGCGCCAGCAGCTTGGCCGGGACCTACAATGAGCAGTTCTTC
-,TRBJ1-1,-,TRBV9,CASSVGSGTGGNTEAFF,TGTGCCAGCAGCGTGGGGTCGGGGACGGGGGGAAACACTGAAGCTTTCTTT
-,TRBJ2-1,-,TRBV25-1,CASLGVEQFF,TGTGCCAGCTTAGGGGTTGAGCAGTTCTTC
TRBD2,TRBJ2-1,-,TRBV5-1,CASSSGLNYNEQFF,TGCGCCAGCAGCTCGGGACTAAACTACAATGAGCAGTTCTTC
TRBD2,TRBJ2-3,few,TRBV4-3,CASSRGTSGSTDTQYF,TGCGCCAGCAGCCGTGGGACTAGCGGGAGCACAGATACGCAGTATTTT
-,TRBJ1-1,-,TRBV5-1,CASSGSTGLNTEAFF,TGCGCCAGCAGCGGCAGCACAGGCCTGAACACTGAAGCTTTCTTT
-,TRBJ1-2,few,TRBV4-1,CASSPRPPGEGTSYGYTF,TGCGCCAGCAGCCCCCGGCCCCCGGGGGAGGGGACCTCTTATGGCTACACCTTC
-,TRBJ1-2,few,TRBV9,CASSVAAGGNYGYTF,TGTGCCAGCAGCGTAGCCGCGGGGGGAAACTATGGCTACACCTTC
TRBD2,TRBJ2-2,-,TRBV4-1,CASSRGLAGGPGGELFF,TGCGCCAGCAGCCGGGGACTAGCGGGAGGGCCGGGCGGGGAGCTGTTTTTT
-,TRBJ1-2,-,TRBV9,CASSPQHRADGYTF,TGTGCCAGCAGCCCTCAACACAGGGCTGATGGCTACACCTTC
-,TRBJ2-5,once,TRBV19,CASSIDNWSGVQETQYF,TGTGCCAGTAGTATAGATAATTGGAGCGGAGTACAAGAGACCCAGTACTTC
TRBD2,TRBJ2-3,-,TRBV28,CASRGTSPGENTQYF,TGTGCCAGCAGGGGGACTAGCCCTGGTGAGAATACGCAGTATTTT
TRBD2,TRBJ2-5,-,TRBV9,CASSGSWTSGRETQYF,TGTGCCAGCAGCGGCAGCTGGACTAGCGGTCGGGAGACCCAGTACTTC
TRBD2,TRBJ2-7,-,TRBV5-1,CASSLTSGGVYEQYF,TGCGCCAGCAGCCTTACTAGCGGAGGGGTCTACGAGCAGTACTTC
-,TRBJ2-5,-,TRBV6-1,CASSLPGEEQETQYF,TGTGCCAGCAGTCTACCTGGTGAGGAACAAGAGACCCAGTACTTC
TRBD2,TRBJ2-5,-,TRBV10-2,CASKEEREGETQYF,TGCGCCAGCAAAGAGGAGCGGGAAGGAGAGACCCAGTACTTC
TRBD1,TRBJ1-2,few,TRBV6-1,CASNTGVGYTF,TGTGCCAGCAATACAGGGGTAGGCTACACCTTC
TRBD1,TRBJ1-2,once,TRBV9,CASSVGGGTPYGYTF,TGTGCCAGCAGCGTCGGAGGGGGCACTCCTTATGGCTACACCTTC
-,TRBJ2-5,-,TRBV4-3,CASSQDSKGAETQYF,TGCGCCAGCAGCCAGGACTCCAAGGGAGCAGAGACCCAGTACTTC
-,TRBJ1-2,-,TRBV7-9,CASRPSGRGYGYTF,TGTGCCAGCAGACCCTCGGGGAGGGGCTATGGCTACACCTTC
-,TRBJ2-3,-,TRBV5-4,CASSLERGGGTDTQYF,TGTGCCAGCAGCTTGGAAAGGGGTGGGGGGACAGATACGCAGTATTTT
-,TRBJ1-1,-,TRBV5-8,CASSPRGTNTEAFF,TGTGCCAGCAGCCCAAGGGGTACCAACACTGAAGCTTTCTTT
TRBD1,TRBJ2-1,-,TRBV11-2,CASSPGQVYNEQFF,TGTGCCAGCAGCCCGGGACAGGTATACAATGAGCAGTTCTTC
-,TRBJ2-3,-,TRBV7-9,CASSPEMKRTDTQYF,TGTGCCAGCAGCCCCGAGATGAAGCGCACAGATACGCAGTATTTT
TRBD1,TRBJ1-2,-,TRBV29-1,CSVTTRTGNYGYTF,TGCAGCGTTACTACCCGGACAGGGAACTATGGCTACACCTTC
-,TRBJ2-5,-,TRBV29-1,CSAGGPQGGETQYF,TGCAGCGCGGGGGGACCACAGGGGGGAGAGACCCAGTACTTC
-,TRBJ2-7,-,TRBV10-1,CASSDFEGPWEQYF,TGCGCCAGCAGTGATTTTGAGGGTCCATGGGAGCAGTACTTC
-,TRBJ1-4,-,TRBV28,CASSRTSREKLFF,TGTGCCAGCAGTCGTACCTCCAGGGAAAAACTGTTTTTT
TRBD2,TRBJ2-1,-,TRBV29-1,CSVVSGAGDNEQFF,TGCAGCGTTGTAAGCGGGGCTGGTGACAATGAGCAGTTCTTC
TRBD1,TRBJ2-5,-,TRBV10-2,CASSLDRGQETQYF,TGCGCCAGCAGTTTGGACAGGGGCCAGGAGACCCAGTACTTC
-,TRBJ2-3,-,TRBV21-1,CASRPEGADTQYF,TGTGCCAGCAGACCCGAGGGGGCAGATACGCAGTATTTT
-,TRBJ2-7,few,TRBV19,CASSIEGDYEQYF,TGTGCCAGTAGTATTGAGGGAGACTACGAGCAGTACTTC
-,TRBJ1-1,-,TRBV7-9,CASSPPGMMNTEAFF,TGTGCCAGCAGCCCACCAGGGATGATGAACACTGAAGCTTTCTTT
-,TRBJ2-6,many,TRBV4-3,CASSQDTGSGANVLTF,TGCGCCAGCAGCCAAGATACGGGGTCTGGGGCCAACGTCCTGACTTTC
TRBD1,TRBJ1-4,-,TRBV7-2,CASSFGQGTNEKLFF,TGTGCCAGCAGCTTCGGACAGGGAACTAATGAAAAACTGTTTTTT
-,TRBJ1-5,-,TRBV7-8,CASSGLDSLDNQPQHF,TGTGCCAGCAGCGGGCTGGACAGCCTAGACAATCAGCCCCAGCATTTT
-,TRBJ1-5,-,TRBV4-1,CASSHPLTPGTSGNQPQHF,TGCGCCAGCAGCCATCCCCTAACCCCCGGGACTTCAGGCAATCAGCCCCAGCATTTT
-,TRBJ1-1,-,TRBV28,CASSLLGVWGRQNTEAFF,TGTGCCAGCAGTTTATTAGGCGTTTGGGGCAGACAGAACACTGAAGCTTTCTTT
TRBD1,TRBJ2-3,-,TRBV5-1,CASSTGQGTITDTQYF,TGCGCCAGCAGCACAGGACAGGGGACCATCACAGATACGCAGTATTTT
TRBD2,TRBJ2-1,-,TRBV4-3,CASSQGTSGSSYNEQFF,TGCGCCAGCAGCCAGGGGACTAGCGGGAGCTCCTACAATGAGCAGTTCTTC
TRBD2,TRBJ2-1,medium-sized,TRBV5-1,CASSVWGTSGTYNEQFF,TGCGCCAGCAGCGTATGGGGGACTAGCGGGACCTACAATGAGCAGTTCTTC
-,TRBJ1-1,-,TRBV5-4,CASSLGGLNTEAFF,TGTGCCAGCAGCTTAGGCGGTCTGAACACTGAAGCTTTCTTT
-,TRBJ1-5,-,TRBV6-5,CASSRGNQPQHF,TGTGCCAGCAGTAGAGGCAATCAGCCCCAGCATTTT
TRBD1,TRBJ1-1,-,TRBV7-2,CASSSGTGRDTEAFF,TGTGCCAGCAGTTCAGGGACAGGGAGGGACACTGAAGCTTTCTTT
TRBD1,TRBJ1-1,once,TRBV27,CASSRPGQGRQAFF,TGTGCCAGCAGCCGACCGGGACAGGGGCGACAAGCTTTCTTT
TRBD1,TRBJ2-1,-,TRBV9,CASSAAGDRGPYSSYNEQFF,TGTGCCAGCAGCGCAGCCGGGGACAGGGGACCCTATAGCTCCTACAATGAGCAGTTCTTC
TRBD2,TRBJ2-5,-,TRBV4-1,CASSRSTSRQETQYF,TGCGCCAGCTCCAGGTCGACTAGCCGGCAAGAGACCCAGTACTTC
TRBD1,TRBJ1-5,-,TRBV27,CASSLRQGLGQPQHF,TGTGCCAGCAGTTTAAGACAGGGGCTAGGACAGCCCCAGCATTTT
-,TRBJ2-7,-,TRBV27,CASSLSESHEQYF,TGTGCCAGCAGTTTATCGGAGAGCCACGAGCAGTACTTC